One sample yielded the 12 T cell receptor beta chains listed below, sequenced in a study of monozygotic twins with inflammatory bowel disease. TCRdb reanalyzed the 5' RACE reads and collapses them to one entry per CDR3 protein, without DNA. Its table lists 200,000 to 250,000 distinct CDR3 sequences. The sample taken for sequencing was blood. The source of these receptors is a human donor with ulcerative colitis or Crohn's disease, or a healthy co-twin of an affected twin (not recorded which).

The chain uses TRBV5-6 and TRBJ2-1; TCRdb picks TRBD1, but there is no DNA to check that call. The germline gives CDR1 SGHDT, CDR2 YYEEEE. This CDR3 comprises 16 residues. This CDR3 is CASSPLAGGVNDEQFF.

The CDR3 here is CSAREASVKEAFF. The chain has TRBV20-1 and TRBJ1-1. This CDR3 spans 13 amino acids. The germline CDR1 and CDR2 sequences are DFQATT and SNEGSKA (reference sequence).

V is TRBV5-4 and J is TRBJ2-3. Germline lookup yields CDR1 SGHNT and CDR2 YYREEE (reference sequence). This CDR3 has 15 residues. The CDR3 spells CASSLEGLAGDTQYF.

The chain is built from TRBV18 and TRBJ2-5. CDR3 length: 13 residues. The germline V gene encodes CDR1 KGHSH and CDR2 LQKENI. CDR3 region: CASSPTTMETQYF.

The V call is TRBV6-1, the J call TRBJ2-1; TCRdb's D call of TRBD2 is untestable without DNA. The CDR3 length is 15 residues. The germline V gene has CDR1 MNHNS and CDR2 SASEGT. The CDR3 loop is CASSPGGAGYNEQFF.

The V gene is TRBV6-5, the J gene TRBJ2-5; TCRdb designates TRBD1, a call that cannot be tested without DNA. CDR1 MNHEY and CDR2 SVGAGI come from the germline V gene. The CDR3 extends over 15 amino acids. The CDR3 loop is CASSYSRGGSETQYF.

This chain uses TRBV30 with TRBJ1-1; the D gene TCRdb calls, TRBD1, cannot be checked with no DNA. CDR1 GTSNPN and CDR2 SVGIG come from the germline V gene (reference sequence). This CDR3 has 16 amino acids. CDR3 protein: CAWRGGVRRMHTEAFF.

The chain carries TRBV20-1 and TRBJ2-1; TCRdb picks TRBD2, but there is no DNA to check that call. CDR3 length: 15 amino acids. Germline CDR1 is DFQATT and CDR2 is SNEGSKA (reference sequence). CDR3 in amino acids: CSARIPRGRYNEQFF.

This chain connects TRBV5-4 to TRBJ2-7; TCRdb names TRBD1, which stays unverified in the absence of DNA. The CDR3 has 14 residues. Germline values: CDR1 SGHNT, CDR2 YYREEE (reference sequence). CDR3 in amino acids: CASSFISRGYEQYF.

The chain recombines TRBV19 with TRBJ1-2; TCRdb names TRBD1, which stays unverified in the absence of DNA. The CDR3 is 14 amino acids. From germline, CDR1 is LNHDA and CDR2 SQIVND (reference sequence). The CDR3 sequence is CASSFTDSPYGYTF.

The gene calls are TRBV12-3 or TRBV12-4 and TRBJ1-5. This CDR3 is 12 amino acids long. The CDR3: CASSLASGTQHF.

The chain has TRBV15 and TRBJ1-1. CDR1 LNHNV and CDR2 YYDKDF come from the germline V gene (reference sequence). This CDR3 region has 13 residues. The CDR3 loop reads CATSPLRDTEAFF.